Listed here are 23 T cell receptor beta chains from one sample, sequenced in a study of beta chain features in type 1 diabetes. Study findings and constraints: Type 1 diabetes patients had TCRB CDR3s that were shorter (moderately but significantly so) in all four CD4+ subsets.

For these receptors, no antigen is known. Expressed TCRB transcripts were sequenced because the isolated RNA had all been reverse transcribed beforehand. Profiling relied on immunoSEQ multiplex PCR, and the TCRdb table lists in-frame clones only, not all of them. The repertoire has about 340,000 clones, 9.3% of them found once; the top ten carry about 1%. The sample was central memory CD4+ T cells from blood. The receptors come from a man aged 25-45 years with type 1 diabetes.

This clone was observed at least ten times. The chain recombines TRBV5-5 with TRBJ2-7; 8 positions match TRBD1. Germline loops: CDR1 SGHKS, CDR2 YYEKEE (reference sequence). CDR3 length equals 19 residues. The junction had 15 bases not matched to a gene; V was cut back by 1 base and J by 0 bases. The CDR3 sequence is CASSLWGTGMGSSSYEQYF. In DNA, the CDR3 is TGTGCCAGCAGCTTGTGGGGGACAGGTATGGGTTCAAGCTCCTACGAGCAGTACTTC.

This clone has just a few counts. The rearrangement joins TRBV5-6 to TRBJ2-5; 9 bases agree with TRBD1. The V and J ends lost 6 bases and 5 bases, in that order; junction bases with no gene match: 11. Per germline, CDR1 SGHDT and CDR2 YYEEEE. The CDR3 loop spans 15 amino acids. In nucleotides, the CDR3 is TGTGCCAGCACCTCGAGGGGACAGGGTGTGGAGACCCAGTACTTC. As protein: CASTSRGQGVETQYF. The full variable domain, completed using reference TRBV5-6 and TRBJ2-5, is DAGVTQSPTHLIKTRGQQVTLRCSPKSGHDTVSWYQQALGQGPQFIFQYYEEEERQRGNFPDRFSGHQFPNYSSELNVNALLLGDSALYLCASTSRGQGVETQYFGPGTRLLVL.

CDR3 region: CASSLQRTIADTQYF. The CDR3 DNA reads TGTGCCAGCAGCTTACAACGGACAATCGCAGATACGCAGTATTTT. The chain carries TRBV7-2 and TRBJ2-3; possibly TRBD1 for D (5 bases). This CDR3 is 15 amino acids long. Germline CDR1 is SGHTA and CDR2 is FQGNSA. Trimming removed 2 bases at V and 4 bases at J, with 13 bases between.

This clone was counted a few times. The chain carries TRBV7-9 and TRBJ1-4; D not resolved. The CDR3 consists of 13 residues. The germline V gene encodes CDR1 SEHNR and CDR2 FQNEAQ (reference sequence). Trimming shortened V by 4 bases and J by 7 bases, and 10 bases separated the two germline ends. The CDR3: CASSSQQGEKLFF. The CDR3 DNA reads as TGTGCCAGCAGCTCCCAACAAGGTGAAAAACTGTTTTTT.

In this sample, this clone turned up a few times. The chain carries TRBV2 and TRBJ1-2, with 10 bases fitting TRBD1. Germline V gene sequence: CDR1 SNHLY, CDR2 FYNNEI. The V segment lost 2 bases and the J segment 7 bases; nucleotides outside the gene matches: 4. This CDR3 has 14 amino acids. CDR3 DNA sequence: TGTGCCAGCAGTGAATTGGGACAGGGGTCTGGCTACACCTTC. Residues: CASSELGQGSGYTF.

The chain combines TRBV4-1 with TRBJ1-2; the D gene is possibly TRBD1 (6 bases). The CDR3 covers 16 residues. The germline V and J ends were trimmed by 2 bases and 6 bases, with 19 bases remaining between them. Germline V gene lookup returns CDR1 MGHRA and CDR2 YSYEKL. The CDR3 region has the DNA TGCGCCAGCAGCCAACCACGTTTGAGGGGGACGGATGGCTACACCTTC. Protein: CASSQPRLRGTDGYTF.

This clone turned up a few times. This sequence joins TRBV5-1 and TRBJ2-5; 7 positions match TRBD2. CDR1 is SGHRS, CDR2 YFSETQ, per germline. There are 16 residues in the CDR3. V dropped 0 bases and J dropped 8; count of bases not matched to a gene: 13. The CDR3 DNA sequence: TGCGCCAGCAGCTTGGATCTGCAGACTAGCAGCGGAACCCAGTACTTC. It encodes CASSLDLQTSSGTQYF.

The rearrangement links TRBV7-2 to TRBJ2-3, with 9 bases identical to TRBD2. The CDR3 sequence is 15 residues long. V lost 8 bases, J lost 4 bases, and 10 bases stayed unmatched. Per germline, CDR1 SGHTA and CDR2 FQGNSA. CDR3 in amino acids: CASRASGVGPDTQYF. The DNA for the CDR3 is TGTGCCAGCCGGGCTAGCGGGGTAGGGCCAGATACGCAGTATTTT.

The genes are TRBV4-3 and TRBJ2-2, with 11 bases lining up with TRBD2. The germline gives CDR1 LGHNA, CDR2 YSLEER. The junction had 14 bases not matched to a gene; V was cut back by 4 bases and J by 7 bases. The CDR3 consists of 18 residues. The CDR3 sequence: CASSPLPPTSGVDGELFF. CDR3 DNA: TGCGCCAGCAGCCCCTTACCCCCGACTAGCGGGGTTGACGGGGAGCTGTTTTTT.

J is TRBJ1-6 and V is TRBV7-9; 11 nucleotides match TRBD1. This CDR3 is built from 15 residues. Trimming at V came to 5 bases and at J to 7 bases, leaving 4 bases not matched to a gene. The germline CDR1 and CDR2 sequences are SEHNR and FQNEAQ (reference sequence). In DNA, the CDR3 is TGTGCCAGCAGCCAGGGACAGGGGGGGAATTCACCCCTCCACTTT. Amino acid sequence: CASSQGQGGNSPLHF.

Only a few counts were recorded for this clone. The chain is built from TRBV7-2 and TRBJ1-1; D gene uncertain. V was cut by 5 bases and J by 2 bases, with 9 bases left in between. Germline loops: CDR1 SGHTA, CDR2 FQGNSA. The length of the CDR3 is 13 residues. CDR3 protein: CASSRHPNTEAFF. The CDR3 nucleotides read TGTGCCAGCAGCCGACATCCCAACACTGAAGCTTTCTTT.

This clone was seen a handful of times. The chain employs TRBV7-2 and TRBJ2-5; D is unresolved. The CDR3 runs 13 residues. The V gene's germline CDR1 is SGHTA and CDR2 FQGNSA. Trimming took 1 base from V and 5 from J, leaving 8 bases between them. As DNA, the CDR3 is TGTGCCAGCAGCTTAGTCGAGTACGAGACCCAGTACTTC. Protein sequence: CASSLVEYETQYF.

The rearrangement links TRBV15 to TRBJ2-1, with 7 bases identical to TRBD2. V lost 4 bases to trimming and J lost 0 bases; unmatched junction nucleotides: 6. Germline CDR1 and CDR2: LNHNV and YYDKDF (reference sequence). The CDR3 length is 16 residues. CDR3 region: CATSTIGGGSYNEQFF. The CDR3 DNA sequence: TGTGCCACCAGCACGATCGGCGGGGGCTCCTACAATGAGCAGTTCTTC.

This clone was counted a few times. CDR3 sequence reads: CASSEQGARDTEAFF. Here the CDR3 DNA reads TGTGCCAGCAGCGAACAGGGGGCGAGAGATACTGAAGCTTTCTTT. V gene TRBV11-3 combines with J gene TRBJ1-1; TRBD1 agrees at 9 bases. CDR3 size: 15 residues. Per germline, CDR1 SGHNT and CDR2 YENEEA. The V and J ends lost 5 bases and 5 bases, in that order; junction bases with no gene match: 9.

The chain couples TRBV29-1 to TRBJ1-1; TRBD1 is a possible D gene (6 bases). The CDR3 totals 13 residues. V lost 3 bases, J lost 0 bases, and 8 bases lay in between. Germline assignment: CDR1 SQVTM and CDR2 ANQGSEA. The CDR3: CSVDAGVNTEAFF. The DNA for the CDR3 is TGCAGCGTTGATGCAGGGGTGAACACTGAAGCTTTCTTT.

The V and J genes are TRBV19 and TRBJ2-2; the match to TRBD1 covers 10 bases. Germline CDR1 reads LNHDA; CDR2 reads SQIVND (reference sequence). V shed 4 bases and J 6 bases; nucleotides not matched to a gene: 2. This CDR3 spans 14 amino acids. For the CDR3, the DNA is TGTGCCAGTAGTACGACAGGGGGCTCCGGGGAGCTGTTTTTT. As protein: CASSTTGGSGELFF. Combining the CDR3 with reference TRBV19 and TRBJ2-2 gives the whole variable domain DGGITQSPKYLFRKEGQNVTLSCEQNLNHDAMYWYRQDPGQGLRLIYYSQIVNDFQKGDIAEGYSVSREKKESFPLTVTSAQKNPTAFYLCASSTTGGSGELFFGEGSRLTVL.

This clone was observed a few times. The chain couples TRBV29-1 to TRBJ1-5; 7 nucleotides match TRBD1. The trim removed 6 bases at V and 3 bases at J, leaving 14 bases unmatched. Germline CDR1 SQVTM, CDR2 ANQGSEA. The CDR3 contains 16 residues. CDR3 residues: CSVGVGRGQYNQPQHF. CDR3 DNA: TGCAGCGTGGGAGTGGGTAGGGGGCAATACAATCAGCCCCAGCATTTT.

The rearrangement links TRBV28 to TRBJ2-7; 7 positions agree with TRBD1. V was clipped by 4 bases and J by 3 bases; unmatched bases: 9. CDR3 size: 15 residues. The germline V gene has CDR1 MDHEN and CDR2 SYDVKM. This CDR3 reads CASSSPPGGIYEQYF. The DNA for the CDR3 is TGTGCCAGCAGTTCCCCCCCAGGGGGAATCTACGAGCAGTACTTC.

Regarding this clone: This sequence may be a read error, since a much larger clone differs from it by one base. The chain couples TRBV11-3 to TRBJ2-3; no reliable D call. The CDR3 runs to 11 residues. Trimming pared 3 bases from V and 4 bases from J, leaving 2 bases between. In germline, CDR1 is SGHNT, CDR2 YENEEA. Written as DNA, the CDR3 is TGTGCCAGCAGCTTCTCAGATACGCAGTATTTT. The encoded protein is CASSFSDTQYF.

This clone has only a few counts. The chain is built from TRBV2 and TRBJ2-7; TRBD1 aligns across 11 bases. The V segment lost 4 bases and the J segment 6 bases; nucleotides outside the gene matches: 5. This CDR3 has 14 amino acids. In germline, CDR1 is SNHLY, CDR2 FYNNEI. CDR3 sequence reads: CASSGTGGFREQYF. The DNA for the CDR3 is TGTGCCAGCAGTGGGACAGGGGGCTTCCGCGAGCAGTACTTC.

This chain uses TRBV7-2 with TRBJ1-3, with TRBD1 as a possible D gene (6 bases). There are 17 residues in the CDR3. V was pared by 1 base and J by 0 bases, with 13 bases between. Germline-derived CDR1 and CDR2 are SGHTA and FQGNSA. DNA of the CDR3: TGTGCCAGCAGCTTAGTGGGAACAGGGAGCTCTGGAAACACCATATATTTT. It yields the protein CASSLVGTGSSGNTIYF.

This clone was found many times. The chain uses TRBV6-1 and TRBJ1-2; tentatively, D is TRBD1 (6 bases). The V end lost 6 bases, the J end lost 0 bases, and 14 bases lay between the germline ends. Germline V CDR1 and CDR2: MNHNS, SASEGT. The CDR3 has 15 amino acids. CDR3 in amino acids: CASRPQGPANYGYTF. The CDR3 region has the DNA TGTGCCAGCAGACCCCAGGGGCCCGCTAACTATGGCTACACCTTC.

This rearrangement joins TRBV29-1 to TRBJ2-3; D gene uncertain. V was shortened by 7 bases and J by 3 bases, with 14 bases between the two germline ends. The germline gives CDR1 SQVTM, CDR2 ANQGSEA. CDR3 length equals 13 residues. In DNA, the CDR3 is TGCAGCGGTCGGAACCATGGTACAGATACGCAGTATTTT. Translating it yields CSGRNHGTDTQYF.